The entry below gives a single T cell receptor (beta chain) sequence along with its context. Its antigen is not known. The entry originates in a study of CXCR3-negative and CXCR3-positive naive CD8 T cells. The CDR3 is 14 residues long. Germline V gives CDR1 MDHEN, CDR2 SYDVKM. UMI-labeled 5' RACE TRB cDNA libraries were prepared from the cells. TCRdb re-called the 5' RACE reads and shows each CDR3 protein once, DNA omitted. The sample features around 160,000 distinct CDR3 sequences, with over 0.25% in its top ten. General study findings and limits: More hydrophobic TRB CDR3s occurred in CXCR3-positive than in CXCR3-negative naive cells. Partial loss of CXCR3 expression followed cryopreservation; most assays used fresh PBMCs.

The chain uses TRBV28 and TRBJ2-7; TCRdb picks TRBD1, but there is no DNA to check that call. The sample comprised naive CXCR3+ CD8+ T cells from blood. Described subset: CD45RO-CCR7+CD27+CD95- naive CD8+ T cells expressing CXCR3 (TNR3+). The source is a human donor in good health. Some clones in this sample may be carry-over from other donors' samples. This CDR3 reads CASSFSDRGYEQYF.